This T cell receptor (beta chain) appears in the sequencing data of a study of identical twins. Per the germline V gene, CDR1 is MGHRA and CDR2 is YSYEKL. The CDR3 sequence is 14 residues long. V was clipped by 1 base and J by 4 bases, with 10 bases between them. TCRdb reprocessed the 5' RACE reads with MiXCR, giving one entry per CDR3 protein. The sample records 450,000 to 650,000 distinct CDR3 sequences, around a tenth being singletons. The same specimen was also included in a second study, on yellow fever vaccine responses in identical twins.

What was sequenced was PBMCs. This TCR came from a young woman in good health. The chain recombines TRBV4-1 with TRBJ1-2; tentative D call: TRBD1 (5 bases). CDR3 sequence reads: CASSQVGTGYGYTF. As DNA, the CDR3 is TGCGCCAGCAGCCAAGTCGGGACGGGCTATGGCTACACCTTC.